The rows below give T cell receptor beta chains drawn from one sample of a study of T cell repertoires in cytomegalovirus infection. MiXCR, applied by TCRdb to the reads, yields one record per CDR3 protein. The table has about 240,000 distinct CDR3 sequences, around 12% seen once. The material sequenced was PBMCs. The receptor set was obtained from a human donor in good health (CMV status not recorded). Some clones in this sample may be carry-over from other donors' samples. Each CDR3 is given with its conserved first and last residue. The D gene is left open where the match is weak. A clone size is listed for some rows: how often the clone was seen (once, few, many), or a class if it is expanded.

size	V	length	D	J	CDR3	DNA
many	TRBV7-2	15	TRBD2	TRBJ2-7	CASSLGLAGLDEQYF	TGTGCCAGCAGCTTGGGACTAGCGGGTCTCGACGAGCAGTACTTC
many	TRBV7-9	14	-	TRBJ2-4	CASSLGPWGDIQYF	TGTGCCAGCAGCTTGGGCCCCTGGGGAGACATTCAGTACTTC
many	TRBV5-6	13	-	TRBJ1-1	CASSLGRAPEAFF	TGTGCCAGCTCGCTTGGGAGAGCCCCCGAAGCTTTCTTT
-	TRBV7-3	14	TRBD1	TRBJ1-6	CASSLTGAYSPLHF	TGTGCCAGCAGCTTGACAGGGGCTTATTCACCCCTCCACTTT
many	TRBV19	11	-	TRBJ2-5	CASSIEETQYF	TGTGCCAGTAGTATAGAGGAGACCCAGTACTTC
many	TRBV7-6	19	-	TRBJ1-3	CASSLNRPWRLHSGNTIYF	TGTGCCAGCAGCTTAAACAGACCCTGGCGCCTTCACTCTGGAAACACCATATATTTT
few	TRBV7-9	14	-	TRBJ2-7	CASSFGEVSYEQYF	TGTGCCAGCAGCTTTGGGGAAGTCTCCTACGAGCAGTACTTC
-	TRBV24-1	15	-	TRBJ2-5	CATSRPARREETQYF	TGTGCCACCAGCCGGCCCGCGAGGAGGGAGGAGACCCAGTACTTC
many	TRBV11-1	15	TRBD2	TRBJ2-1	CASSLVAGAGNEQFF	TGTGCCAGCAGCTTAGTGGCGGGAGCAGGTAATGAGCAGTTCTTC
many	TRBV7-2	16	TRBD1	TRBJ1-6	CASSSVPGTENSPLHF	TGTGCCAGCAGTTCGGTCCCCGGGACAGAGAATTCACCCCTCCACTTT
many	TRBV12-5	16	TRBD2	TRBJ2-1	CASGLFPGLAYNEQFF	TGTGCTAGTGGTTTGTTCCCGGGACTAGCGTACAATGAGCAGTTCTTC
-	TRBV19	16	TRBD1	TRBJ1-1	CASNPGTGRWDTEAFF	TGTGCCAGTAACCCCGGGACAGGCCGGTGGGACACTGAAGCTTTCTTT
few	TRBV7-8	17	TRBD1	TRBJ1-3	CASSSIGGQISGNTIYF	TGTGCCAGCAGCTCTATCGGGGGACAGATCTCTGGAAACACCATATATTTT
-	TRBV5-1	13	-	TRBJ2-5	CASFPGVGETQYF	TGCGCCAGCTTTCCCGGGGTCGGGGAGACCCAGTACTTC
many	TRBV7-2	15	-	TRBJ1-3	CASSLNHLSGNTIYF	TGTGCCAGCAGCTTAAACCATCTCTCTGGAAACACCATATATTTT
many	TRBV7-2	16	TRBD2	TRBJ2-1	CASSLGSGRANNEQFF	TGTGCCAGCAGCTTAGGTAGCGGGAGGGCCAACAATGAGCAGTTCTTC
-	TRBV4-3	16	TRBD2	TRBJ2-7	CASSQDYGGGRNEQYF	TGCGCCAGCAGCCAAGATTACGGGGGGGGACGGAACGAGCAGTACTTC
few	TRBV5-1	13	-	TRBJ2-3	CATSPGGVDTQYF	TGCGCCACCAGCCCCGGAGGGGTCGATACGCAGTATTTT
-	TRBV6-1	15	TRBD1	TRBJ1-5	CASSRDRGQNQPQHF	TGTGCCAGCAGCCGGGACAGGGGGCAGAATCAGCCCCAGCATTTT
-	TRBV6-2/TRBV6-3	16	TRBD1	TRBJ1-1	CASSAGTAALNTEAFF	TGTGCCAGCAGTGCCGGGACAGCCGCTCTGAACACTGAAGCTTTCTTT
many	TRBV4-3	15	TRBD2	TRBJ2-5	CASSQGGLAAETQYF	TGCGCCAGCAGCCAAGGGGGACTAGCTGCGGAGACCCAGTACTTC
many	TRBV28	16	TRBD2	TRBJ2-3	CASSFALAGAADTQYF	TGTGCCAGCAGTTTTGCCCTAGCGGGAGCAGCAGATACGCAGTATTTT
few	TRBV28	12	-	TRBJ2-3	CASRSREVSQYF	TGTGCCAGCAGATCGAGGGAAGTATCGCAGTATTTT
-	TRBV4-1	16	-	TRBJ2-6	CASSQDQGSGANVLTF	TGCGCCAGCAGCCAAGATCAGGGCTCTGGGGCCAACGTCCTGACTTTC
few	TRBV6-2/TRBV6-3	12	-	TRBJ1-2	CASTGEDYGYTF	TGTGCCAGCACCGGGGAGGACTATGGCTACACCTTC
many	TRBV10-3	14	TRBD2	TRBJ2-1	CAISERSGRDEQFF	TGTGCCATCAGTGAACGTAGCGGGAGAGATGAGCAGTTCTTC
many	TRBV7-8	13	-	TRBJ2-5	CASSFLRRETQYF	TGTGCCAGCAGCTTTTTACGTCGGGAGACCCAGTACTTC
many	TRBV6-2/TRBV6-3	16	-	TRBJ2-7	CASSDILSGPAYEQYF	TGTGCCAGCAGCGATATCCTTAGCGGCCCGGCCTACGAGCAGTACTTC